Listed below are T cell receptor beta chains from one sample, sequenced in a study of chemoradiotherapy in HPV16-positive cancers. The data were produced by immunoSEQ multiplex PCR, yet TCRdb's version contains in-frame clones alone and is incomplete. The table shows some 2,500 clones, with roughly three quarters occurring only once. Collection of the sample occurred from a patient who underwent chemoradiotherapy. Receptors were obtained from a human donor with HPV-associated anogenital cancer. The CDR3 runs from the conserved cysteine through the conserved F or W. The D gene is left open where the match is weak. Part of the rows lack a size; the others show once, few, many or a class for expanded clones.

D gene | clone size | J gene | V gene | CDR3 protein | CDR3 DNA
- | - | TRBJ1-2 | TRBV5-1 | CASSYSLDYGYTF | TGCGCCAGCAGTTACTCACTGGACTATGGCTACACCTTC
- | few | TRBJ2-2 | TRBV4-3 | CASRLTGNTGELFF | TGCGCCAGCAGGCTTACGGGGAACACCGGGGAGCTGTTTTTT
- | - | TRBJ1-2 | TRBV5-5 | CASSTQTVAIYGYTF | TGTGCCAGCAGCACGCAGACAGTGGCGATCTATGGCTACACCTTC
- | - | TRBJ1-1 | TRBV4-3 | CASSQSNLNTEAFF | TGCGCCAGCAGCCAATCCAACTTGAACACTGAAGCTTTCTTT
- | - | TRBJ2-3 | TRBV30 | CAWSASYQVGDTQYF | TGTGCCTGGAGTGCAAGCTATCAGGTGGGAGATACGCAGTATTTT
TRBD1 | few | TRBJ1-5 | TRBV6-5 | CASRPRGNQPQHF | TGTGCCAGCAGACCCAGGGGGAATCAGCCCCAGCATTTT
- | few | TRBJ2-3 | TRBV20-1 | CSASEGDTQYF | TGCAGTGCTAGTGAGGGAGATACGCAGTATTTT
TRBD1 | - | TRBJ2-7 | TRBV18 | CASSPSGTGGNEQYF | TGTGCCAGCTCACCGTCCGGGACAGGGGGCAACGAGCAGTACTTC
TRBD2 | - | TRBJ2-1 | TRBV5-1 | CASSPASGGYNEQFF | TGCGCCAGCAGCCCGGCTAGCGGGGGTTACAATGAGCAGTTCTTC
- | - | TRBJ2-6 | TRBV25-1 | CASRREGANVLTF | TGTGCCAGCAGAAGAGAAGGGGCCAACGTCCTGACTTTC
- | few | TRBJ1-1 | TRBV28 | CASSTRGGADTEAFF | TGTGCCAGCAGTACCCGTGGAGGGGCTGACACTGAAGCTTTCTTT